This T cell receptor (beta chain) was recovered during a study of blood T cell repertoires in COVID-19. Across the study: The origin of the acute and convalescent COVID-19 samples was the United States, Italy and Spain.

The table came from immunoSEQ multiplex PCR; TCRdb's copy has only in-frame clones and leaves some out. The table shows 170,000 or so clones, with around 86% occurring only once. This CDR3 comprises 17 residues. The germline V gene has CDR1 MGHRA and CDR2 YSYEKL. V was clipped by 1 base and J by 7 bases; unmatched bases: 12. During active infection, Seattle patients enrolled and were then monitored through disease. The V call is TRBV4-1, the J call TRBJ2-1, with 8 bases identical to TRBD1. This TCR came from a man in his 60s with COVID-19, enrolled during active disease. Sequencing was carried out using peripheral blood. The CDR3 spells CASSQVGLRTGKNEQFF. DNA for the CDR3: TGCGCCAGCAGCCAAGTTGGGCTCCGGACAGGGAAAAATGAGCAGTTCTTC.